The clone carrying this T cell receptor (beta chain) was picked up a small number of times. Its antigen is not known. The record originates from a study of T cells after yellow fever vaccination. Study-wide points: Contaminating bulk clonotypes could be abundant in FACS-sorted repertoires.

V gave up 5 bases and J gave up 4 bases; unmatched junction bases: 9. The length of the CDR3 is 14 residues. Germline CDR1 DFQATT, CDR2 SNEGSKA (reference sequence). Template switching with 5'RACE generated the TCR cDNA and added a universal primer site and UMIs. TCRdb re-called the 5' RACE reads through MiXCR, storing one row per CDR3 protein. This table holds some 240,000 distinct CDR3 sequences, about 5.2% found once. The J gene is TRBJ2-7, the V gene TRBV20-1; 9 bases map to TRBD1. The TCR comes from a man between 18 and 29 years old who received the YFV17D yellow fever vaccine. The sample was CD4+ T cells sorted from PBMCs, taken on the day of the yellow fever booster vaccination. The CDR3 coding sequence is TGCAGTGCTCGACCCGGGACAGGGTTTTACGAGCAGTACTTC. It translates to CSARPGTGFYEQYF.